The clone carrying this TCR beta chain was detected ten times or more. Its antigen is not known. This entry is derived from a study of regulatory T cells in long-lasting Graves disease. General study results and limits: Those with persistent disease had in common more public clonotypes (more than 2,500) than new patients (roughly 930).

The germline gives CDR1 SGHTA, CDR2 FQGNSA. Germline trimming cut 2 bases from V and 6 bases from J; bases unmatched to any gene: 11. This CDR3 has 17 amino acids. Assembly of TCR beta libraries relied on iRepertoire HTBI primers together with Arm-PCR of CDR3 regions. Each CDR3 protein is one row after TCRdb ran MiXCR on the multiplex PCR reads. The sample has 300,000 to 400,000 distinct CDR3 sequences, 16% seen once; the top ten hold 25% to 30%. Time point noted: newly diagnosed GD, antithyroid drugs for less than 3 months. PBMC-extracted RNA yielded the TCR library. Each of the patients was recruited from an endocrinology department situated in Xi'an, China. These same records also appear under a second study, on T cells in Graves' hyperthyroidism and ophthalmopathy. As reported in that work: It was uncontrolled infection, other autoimmune disease, pregnancy or lactation that excluded patients. HTBI primers were used for first-round RT-PCR of the TCR CDR3.

The chain joins TRBV7-2 to TRBJ2-1; 9 bases line up with TRBD2. This receptor was identified in a man aged 35-49 years with Graves disease. The material sequenced was peripheral blood mononuclear cells (PBMCs), taken at new diagnosis, from a patient treated with antithyroid drugs. The chain's CDR3 is CASSLSRLAGPPNEQFF. The CDR3 nucleotides are TGTGCCAGCAGCTTAAGTCGGCTAGCGGGGCCCCCCAATGAGCAGTTCTTC.